Following are 10 T cell receptor beta chains from one sample sequenced in a study of blood T cell repertoires in COVID-19. Data came from immunoSEQ multiplex PCR; TCRdb stores just in-frame clones and leaves some out. This table holds 200,000 to 250,000 clones, roughly 85% found once. The sample was PBMCs or T cells enriched from blood (not recorded which). The receptors derive from a woman aged 40 to 55 with acute COVID-19.

The chain links TRBV14 to TRBJ2-1, with D perhaps TRBD2 (5 bases). This CDR3 region has 15 residues. Germline CDR1 SGHDN, CDR2 FVKESK. The V end lost 4 bases, the J end lost 5 bases, and 15 bases lay between the germline ends. CDR3 sequence reads: CASSLYRTRDNEQFF. Here the CDR3 DNA reads TGTGCCAGCAGCCTCTACCGGACTCGCGACAATGAGCAGTTCTTC.

This clone was picked up a small number of times. V and J are TRBV6-5 and TRBJ2-7, with D hard to call. This CDR3 comprises 12 residues. Germline loops: CDR1 MNHEY, CDR2 SVGAGI. The V end was cut by 4 bases, the J end by 0 bases, with 4 bases between. The CDR3 protein is CASSSSSYEQYF. As DNA, the CDR3 is TGTGCCAGCAGTTCTAGCTCCTACGAGCAGTACTTC.

The chain has TRBV5-8 and TRBJ1-2, with TRBD1 identical over 7 bases. Germline lookup yields CDR1 SGHTS and CDR2 YDEGEE. V shed 4 bases and J 6 bases; nucleotides not matched to a gene: 12. CDR3 size: 15 residues. The DNA of the CDR3 is TGTGCCAGCAGCCCAATTCAGACAGGGTATCATGGCTACACCTTC. This sequence encodes CASSPIQTGYHGYTF. Combining the CDR3 with reference TRBV5-8 and TRBJ1-2 gives the whole variable domain EAGVTQSPTHLIKTRGQQATLRCSPISGHTSVYWYQQALGLGLQFLLWYDEGEERNRGNFPPRFSGRQFPNYSSELNVNALELEDSALYLCASSPIQTGYHGYTFGSGTRLTVV.

This rearrangement joins TRBV2 to TRBJ1-2; tentatively, D is TRBD1 (5 bases). Trimming took off 7 bases at V and 5 bases at J, with 17 bases between the two ends. Germline V gene sequence: CDR1 SNHLY, CDR2 FYNNEI. The CDR3 is made up of 14 amino acids. The CDR3 DNA is TGTGCCAGCACCCGTCAGGGTAGTGGGTATGGCTACACCTTC. This codes for CASTRQGSGYGYTF.

The sample holds one count of this clone. J is TRBJ2-7 and V is TRBV18, with a tentative D call TRBD1 (6 bases). Trimming shortened V by 3 bases and J by 1 base, and 13 bases separated the two germline ends. CDR1 and CDR2 from the germline V gene are KGHSH and LQKENI. There are 15 residues in the CDR3. This chain's CDR3 is CASSPFTGSSYEQYF. The CDR3 coding sequence is TGTGCCAGCTCACCCTTCACAGGGTCATCCTACGAGCAGTACTTC.

The chain joins TRBV5-1 to TRBJ2-5, with 12 positions matching TRBD2. The CDR3 is 16 amino acids. From germline, CDR1 is SGHRS and CDR2 YFSETQ. Trimming cost V 4 bases and J 5 bases; bases outside gene matches: 9. CDR3 nucleotides: TGCGCCAGCAGCGTTTCTAGCGGGGGGGCGGAGGAGACCCAGTACTTC. Its translation is CASSVSSGGAEETQYF.

This rearrangement joins TRBV3-1 (or the pseudogene TRBV3-2) to TRBJ2-4, with 8 bases aligning to TRBD1. Germline V lookup: CDR1 LGHDT, CDR2 YNNKEL (reference sequence). The J segment lost 0 bases and the V segment lost 5 bases, leaving 21 bases of the junction unmatched. This CDR3 comprises 21 residues. CDR3 nucleotide sequence: TGTGCCAGCAGCAAACCACCTCAGGGGGCCCATCAAGTACTAGCCAAAAACATTCAGTACTTC. Its protein is CASSKPPQGAHQVLAKNIQYF.

In its sample, this clone was seen a few times. The V gene is TRBV9, the J gene TRBJ1-2; 8 nucleotides align to TRBD1. CDR3 length equals 15 residues. Germline loops: CDR1 SGDLS, CDR2 YYNGEE. The ends lost 3 bases at V and 4 bases at J; junction bases unmatched: 8. The CDR3 sequence is CASSGGQGKGYGYTF. The CDR3 coding sequence is TGTGCCAGCAGCGGAGGACAGGGCAAGGGCTATGGCTACACCTTC.

The J gene is TRBJ2-3, the V gene TRBV12-3 or TRBV12-4; D possibly corresponds to TRBD1 (7 bases). V lost 8 bases and J lost 4, with 13 bases in between. This CDR3 spans 13 amino acids. The CDR3, as DNA: TGTGCCAGCTCTGACAGGGAGGCAGATACGCAGTATTTT. Amino acids: CASSDREADTQYF.

The rearrangement joins TRBV18 to TRBJ1-3, with unresolved D. Between the trimmed V and J ends, which lost 0 bases and 0 bases, there was a span of 9 bases. The CDR3 consists of 16 residues. Germline CDR1 is KGHSH and CDR2 is LQKENI. The CDR3 sequence: CASSPPTGFSGNTIYF. The CDR3 region has the DNA TGTGCCAGCTCACCACCGACGGGATTCTCTGGAAACACCATATATTTT.